The 28 T cell receptor beta chains listed next were all sequenced from one sample in a study of cytomegalovirus exposure and HLA in healthy donors. Amplification used 60 Vbeta primers and 13 Jbeta primers. Generated by immunoSEQ multiplex PCR, the TCRdb table keeps only in-frame clones and is missing some. The sample includes around 71,000 clones, roughly two thirds of them seen just once. The specimen sequenced was PBMCs. The receptors were gathered from a male donor in good health and CMV-seropositive.

The chain uses TRBV2 and TRBJ1-2; D remains unclear. Trimming cost V 7 bases and J 4 bases, with 10 bases left between them. This CDR3 region has 12 residues. Per the germline V gene, CDR1 is SNHLY and CDR2 is FYNNEI. CDR3 sequence: CASNRESYGYTF. CDR3 DNA sequence: TGTGCCAGCAATCGGGAATCCTATGGCTACACCTTC.

This clone was observed a few times. This rearrangement joins TRBV6-1 to TRBJ1-2; D is uncertain. V was trimmed by 5 bases and J by 4 bases, leaving 17 bases between them. CDR1 is MNHNS and CDR2 is SASEGT in the germline V gene. CDR3 length: 15 amino acids. CDR3 DNA sequence: TGTGCCAGCAGTCCTGGTCGCGGGCGCGGCTATGGCTACACCTTC. Translated, it gives CASSPGRGRGYGYTF.

The rearrangement uses TRBV19 and TRBJ1-4; TRBD1 agrees at 9 bases. V shed 8 bases and J 4 bases; nucleotides not matched to a gene: 8. CDR1 and CDR2 (germline): LNHDA, SQIVND (reference sequence). The CDR3 is 15 residues long. DNA of the CDR3: TGTGCCAGTTCGGACAGGGGTCAGGATAATGAAAAACTGTTTTTT. Translation gives CASSDRGQDNEKLFF. Using reference TRBV19 and TRBJ1-4 for the parts outside the CDR3, the full variable domain is DGGITQSPKYLFRKEGQNVTLSCEQNLNHDAMYWYRQDPGQGLRLIYYSQIVNDFQKGDIAEGYSVSREKKESFPLTVTSAQKNPTAFYLCASSDRGQDNEKLFFGSGTQLSVL.

Remarks on this clone: The junction and the germline gene differ at one end; a read error may be behind it. The V call is TRBV7-3, the J call TRBJ2-1, with 8 bases fitting TRBD2. Germline loops: CDR1 SGHTA, CDR2 FQGTGA. The CDR3 runs 15 residues. CDR3 sequence (DNA): TGTGCCTGCAGGGCTAGCGGGCAATCCTACAATGAGCAGTTCTTC. The encoded protein is CACRASGQSYNEQFF. Complete variable domain (other parts from reference TRBV7-3 and TRBJ2-1): GAGVSQTPSNKVTEKGKYVELRCDPISGHTALYWYRQSLGQGPEFLIYFQGTGAADDSGLPNDRFFAVRPEGSVSTLKIQRTERGDSAVYLCACRASGQSYNEQFFGPGTRLTVL.

The chain links TRBV19 to TRBJ2-5; TRBD2 is a possible D gene (5 bases). Germline values: CDR1 LNHDA, CDR2 SQIVND (reference sequence). CDR3 length equals 15 residues. Trimming pared 8 bases from V and 0 bases from J, leaving 16 bases between. Written as DNA, the CDR3 is TGTGCCAGTGGAACTTTAGGAGGTAACCAAGAGACCCAGTACTTC. Translated, it gives CASGTLGGNQETQYF.

The genes are TRBV2 and TRBJ1-5; 10 bases match TRBD1. The CDR3 runs 14 residues. The V gene end was trimmed by 5 bases and the J gene end by 5 bases; junction bases not matched to a gene: 3. Germline lookup yields CDR1 SNHLY and CDR2 FYNNEI. This CDR3 is CASSRDRGDQPQHF. The CDR3 bases are TGTGCCAGCAGTCGGGACAGGGGAGATCAGCCCCAGCATTTT.

This clone was seen more than once but under ten times. The J gene is TRBJ1-5, the V gene TRBV18; D might be TRBD1 (6 bases). The germline gives CDR1 KGHSH, CDR2 LQKENI. The CDR3 loop spans 17 amino acids. Trimming cost V 4 bases and J 0 bases, with 16 bases left between them. CDR3: CASSQIQGFFSNQPQHF. As DNA, the CDR3 is TGTGCCAGCTCACAAATTCAGGGGTTTTTTAGCAATCAGCCCCAGCATTTT. Combining the CDR3 with reference TRBV18 and TRBJ1-5 gives the whole variable domain NAGVMQNPRHLVRRRGQEARLRCSPMKGHSHVYWYRQLPEEGLKFMVYLQKENIIDESGMPKERFSAEFPKEGPSILRIQQVVRGDSAAYFCASSQIQGFFSNQPQHFGDGTRLSIL.

This clone appeared a few times. This chain connects TRBV4-1 to TRBJ1-2; D call uncertain. The CDR3 has 11 residues. The V and J ends lost 3 bases and 10 bases respectively, with 9 bases between them. CDR1 is MGHRA and CDR2 is YSYEKL in the germline V gene. This chain's CDR3 is CASSQADFYTF. CDR3 DNA: TGCGCCAGCAGCCAGGCGGACTTCTACACCTTC.

The genes are TRBV18 and TRBJ2-1; 15 nucleotides line up with TRBD2. The germline V gene has CDR1 KGHSH and CDR2 LQKENI. The trim removed 2 bases at V and 9 bases at J, leaving 8 bases unmatched. CDR3 size: 17 residues. CDR3 residues: CASSPGGLAGGPGEQFF. CDR3 nucleotide sequence: TGTGCCAGCTCACCAGGGGGACTAGCGGGAGGCCCCGGTGAGCAGTTCTTC.

The chain links TRBV6-6 to TRBJ2-7; a possible D gene is TRBD1 (6 bases). Trimming left V 5 bases short and J 2 bases short, with 7 bases between. This CDR3 region has 12 residues. Germline V gene lookup returns CDR1 MNHNY and CDR2 SVGAGI (reference sequence). In DNA form, the CDR3 reads TGTGCCAGCAGTGGGACAACCTACGAGCAGTACTTC. It codes for CASSGTTYEQYF.

The sample holds one count of this clone. The V and J genes are TRBV6-5 and TRBJ2-5, with D perhaps TRBD1 (6 bases). Near its end, the DNA agrees better with TRBJ2-7, so the J call may be wrong. The CDR3 loop spans 15 amino acids. CDR1 is MNHEY, CDR2 SVGAGI, per germline. The CDR3 bases are TGTGCCAGCAGCGGGCTGGGCAGGGGATTGTTCGAGCAGTACTTC. Protein: CASSGLGRGLFEQYF.

CDR3 loop: CASSPTSGGANGYF. The CDR3 DNA reads TGTGCCAGCAGTCCGACTAGCGGGGGGGCAAATGGGTACTTC. The chain couples TRBV6-1 to TRBJ2-5, with 14 bases identical to TRBD2. Trimming cost V 5 bases and J 13 bases; bases outside gene matches: 9. CDR3 size: 14 residues. Germline V gene data show CDR1 as MNHNS and CDR2 as SASEGT.

Here the CDR3 DNA reads TGTGCCAGCAGCTTAGGAGGATCTTGGAATCAGCCCCAGCATTTT. It specifies CASSLGGSWNQPQHF. This chain connects TRBV7-9 to TRBJ1-5, with D uncertain. With 1 base removed from V and 4 bases from J, the gap between germline ends came to 11 bases. Germline loops: CDR1 SEHNR, CDR2 FQNEAQ (reference sequence). The CDR3 sequence is 15 residues long.

The chain couples TRBV5-6 to TRBJ1-1, with D tentatively TRBD1 (5 bases). The V gene lost 3 bases and the J gene lost 2 bases, with 23 bases spanning the gap. This CDR3 is 18 amino acids long. Germline V CDR1 and CDR2: SGHDT, YYEEEE. Written as DNA, the CDR3 is TGTGCCAGCAGCTCCATGGGCCGGGGGGAGAGGATCAACACTGAAGCTTTCTTT. Its protein is CASSSMGRGERINTEAFF.

The rearrangement joins TRBV5-1 to TRBJ1-1; D gene uncertain. Trimming cost V 1 base and J 2 bases, with 6 bases left between them. Germline CDR1 SGHRS, CDR2 YFSETQ. The CDR3 has 13 amino acids. The CDR3 nucleotides read TGCGCCAGCAGCTTGACGGGAAACACTGAAGCTTTCTTT. Translation gives CASSLTGNTEAFF. Complete variable domain (other parts from reference TRBV5-1 and TRBJ1-1): KAGVTQTPRYLIKTRGQQVTLSCSPISGHRSVSWYQQTPGQGLQFLFEYFSETQRNKGNFPGRFSGRQFSNSRSEMNVSTLELGDSALYLCASSLTGNTEAFFGQGTRLTVV.

The genes are TRBV5-1 and TRBJ2-5; 9 bases map to TRBD2. J gave up 5 bases and V 0 bases, and 5 bases lay outside the gene matches. The CDR3 is 15 residues long. Germline assignment: CDR1 SGHRS and CDR2 YFSETQ. The chain's CDR3 is CASSLGSGRMETQYF. As DNA, the CDR3 is TGCGCCAGCAGCTTGGGTAGCGGGAGAATGGAGACCCAGTACTTC. Complete variable domain (other parts from reference TRBV5-1 and TRBJ2-5): KAGVTQTPRYLIKTRGQQVTLSCSPISGHRSVSWYQQTPGQGLQFLFEYFSETQRNKGNFPGRFSGRQFSNSRSEMNVSTLELGDSALYLCASSLGSGRMETQYFGPGTRLLVL.

This chain connects TRBV4-1 to TRBJ2-2; a weak D match, TRBD1 (6 bases). Germline V gene data show CDR1 as MGHRA and CDR2 as YSYEKL. The germline V and J ends were trimmed by 4 bases and 4 bases, with 10 bases remaining between them. The CDR3 totals 14 residues. In DNA form, the CDR3 reads TGCGCCAGCAGCCCAGGACAGCCCACCGGGGAGCTGTTTTTT. Translated: CASSPGQPTGELFF.

The chain links TRBV5-1 to TRBJ2-1; 8 bases fit TRBD2. The CDR3 has 14 residues. CDR1 and CDR2 (germline): SGHRS, YFSETQ. With 0 bases clipped from V and 5 bases from J, the junction kept 1 base outside the gene matches. The CDR3 region is CASSLAGGDNEQFF. In nucleotides, the CDR3 is TGCGCCAGCAGCTTGGCCGGGGGGGACAATGAGCAGTTCTTC.

This clone was observed a handful of times. The J gene is TRBJ2-3, the V gene TRBV10-3; 14 positions match TRBD2. The junction had 5 bases not matched to a gene; V was cut back by 8 bases and J by 4 bases. The CDR3 is made up of 15 amino acids. Germline-derived CDR1 and CDR2 are ENHRY and SYGVKD. CDR3 coding DNA: TGTGCCATCGGGACTAGCGGGAGTGCGGCAGATACGCAGTATTTT. Its translation is CAIGTSGSAADTQYF.

In its sample, this clone was seen a few times. Within the sample, other DNA sequences also encode this same CDR3. The rearrangement links TRBV5-1 to TRBJ2-5; 8 bases map to TRBD2. The germline V gene encodes CDR1 SGHRS and CDR2 YFSETQ. The CDR3 sequence is 15 residues long. Germline trimming cut 2 bases from V and 5 bases from J; bases unmatched to any gene: 8. The CDR3 DNA reads as TGCGCCAGCAGCTTAGCGAGCGGGGGCCCCGAGACCCAGTACTTC. As protein: CASSLASGGPETQYF.

The chain has TRBV29-1 and TRBJ2-5, with a weak D call TRBD1 (5 bases). This CDR3 region has 13 residues. V lost 6 bases, J lost 9 bases, and 20 bases lay in between. Germline V gene lookup returns CDR1 SQVTM and CDR2 ANQGSEA. CDR3 in amino acids: CSVAGPQGGAQYF. The DNA for the CDR3 is TGCAGCGTCGCCGGCCCCCAGGGTGGGGCCCAGTACTTC.

This rearrangement joins TRBV23-1 to TRBJ1-5; tentatively, D is TRBD1 (5 bases). TRBV23-1 is marked as an open reading frame, function uncertain. CDR3 length: 17 residues. The V end was cut by 3 bases, the J end by 4 bases, with 19 bases between. CDR3 sequence reads: CASSQYGGGKGNQPQHF. DNA for the CDR3: TGCGCCAGCAGTCAGTATGGGGGGGGAAAGGGAAATCAGCCCCAGCATTTT.

The chain has TRBV5-5 and TRBJ2-6; unclear D gene. The V gene lost 4 bases and the J gene lost 2 bases, with 10 bases spanning the gap. Germline values: CDR1 SGHKS, CDR2 YYEKEE (reference sequence). The CDR3 is 15 amino acids. The CDR3 loop is CASSPSGPGANVLTF. The CDR3 DNA is TGTGCCAGCAGCCCGTCTGGGCCTGGGGCCAACGTCCTGACTTTC.

The V call is TRBV19, the J call TRBJ1-2, with D possibly matching TRBD1 (5 bases). Germline CDR1 reads LNHDA; CDR2 reads SQIVND (reference sequence). The germline V and J ends were trimmed by 5 bases and 6 bases, with 13 bases remaining between them. The CDR3 has 13 residues. CDR3 sequence reads: CASSARGKDGYTF. The CDR3 nucleotides are TGTGCCAGTAGTGCTCGGGGGAAGGATGGCTACACCTTC.

Note on this clone: Sequence at one end of the junction differs from germline and may be a read error. This rearrangement joins TRBV13 to TRBJ2-7; 8 bases line up with TRBD2. This CDR3 has 15 amino acids. Germline CDR1 and CDR2: PRHDT and FYEKMQ (reference sequence). This CDR3 reads CASRLAGTGSYEQYF. In DNA form, the CDR3 reads TGTGCCAGCAGGTTAGCGGGAACGGGCTCCTACGAGCAGTACTTC.

V usage is TRBV2 and J usage is TRBJ1-1; D not resolved. This CDR3 is 15 amino acids long. In germline, CDR1 is SNHLY, CDR2 FYNNEI. With 4 bases removed from V and 7 bases from J, the gap between germline ends came to 19 bases. Here the CDR3 DNA reads TGTGCCAGCAGTGTTCAACCGTCGGTTCGATTTGAAGCTTTCTTT. Protein product: CASSVQPSVRFEAFF.

The chain couples TRBV19 to TRBJ2-7, with D possibly matching TRBD2 (5 bases). Trimming took off 5 bases at V and 3 bases at J, with 20 bases between the two ends. Germline assignment: CDR1 LNHDA and CDR2 SQIVND (reference sequence). This CDR3 is built from 16 residues. The CDR3 protein is CASSSRSSSIYYEQYF. The CDR3 nucleotides read TGTGCCAGTAGTTCCCGTTCTAGCTCGATATACTACGAGCAGTACTTC. The whole variable domain, remainder taken from reference TRBV19 and TRBJ2-7, is DGGITQSPKYLFRKEGQNVTLSCEQNLNHDAMYWYRQDPGQGLRLIYYSQIVNDFQKGDIAEGYSVSREKKESFPLTVTSAQKNPTAFYLCASSSRSSSIYYEQYFGPGTRLTVT.

V usage is TRBV19 and J usage is TRBJ2-2; D gene uncertain. This CDR3 has 13 residues. The germline gives CDR1 LNHDA, CDR2 SQIVND (reference sequence). The V and J ends lost 8 bases and 1 base respectively, with 8 bases between them. CDR3 in DNA: TGTGCCAGTGTTAGACTGAACACCGGGGAGCTGTTTTTT. Protein: CASVRLNTGELFF.